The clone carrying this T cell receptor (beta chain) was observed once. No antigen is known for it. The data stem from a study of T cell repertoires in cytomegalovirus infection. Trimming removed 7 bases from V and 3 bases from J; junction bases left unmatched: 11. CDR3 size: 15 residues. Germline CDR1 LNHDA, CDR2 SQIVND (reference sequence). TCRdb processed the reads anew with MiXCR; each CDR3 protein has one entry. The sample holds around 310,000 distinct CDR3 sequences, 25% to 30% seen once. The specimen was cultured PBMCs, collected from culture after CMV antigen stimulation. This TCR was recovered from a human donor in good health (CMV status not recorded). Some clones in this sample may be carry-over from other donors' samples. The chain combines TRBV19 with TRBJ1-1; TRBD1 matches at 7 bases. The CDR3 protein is CASMRRRTGYTEAFF. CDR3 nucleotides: TGTGCCAGTATGAGGAGGCGGACAGGTTACACTGAAGCTTTCTTT.